Each of the 32 T cell receptor beta chains below was sequenced from the same sample in a study of T cells after yellow fever vaccination. Via MiXCR, TCRdb re-called the 5' RACE reads, giving one row per CDR3 protein. The data show roughly 310,000 distinct CDR3 sequences, with roughly 9.4% seen just once and roughly 18% held by the top ten. Source: PBMCs, taken on the day of the first yellow fever vaccination. These receptors all come from a man in his late teens or twenties who received the YFV17D yellow fever vaccine.

There are a few counts of this clonotype. The chain's CDR3 is CASSVNNSPLHF. The CDR3 DNA is TGTGCCAGCAGCGTAAATAATTCACCCCTCCACTTT. This chain links TRBV9 with TRBJ1-6; no clear D gene. CDR1 is SGDLS and CDR2 is YYNGEE in the germline V gene. V was pared by 1 base and J by 5 bases, with 1 base between. This CDR3 is built from 12 residues.

In this sample, this clonotype turned up a few times. This chain joins TRBV5-4 and TRBJ2-3; D not certain. The CDR3 runs to 15 residues. Trimming shortened V by 1 base and J by 2 bases, and 11 bases separated the two germline ends. Germline assignment: CDR1 SGHNT and CDR2 YYREEE (reference sequence). CDR3 sequence (DNA): TGTGCCAGCAGCTTGAAACTAACTTCCACAGATACGCAGTATTTT. It specifies CASSLKLTSTDTQYF. The full variable domain, rest sourced from reference TRBV5-4 and TRBJ2-3, is ETGVTQSPTHLIKTRGQQVTLRCSSQSGHNTVSWYQQALGQGPQFIFQYYREEENGRGNFPPRFSGLQFPNYSSELNVNALELDDSALYLCASSLKLTSTDTQYFGPGTRLTVL.

V and J are TRBV7-2 and TRBJ1-4, with TRBD1 as a possible D gene (5 bases). The germline V and J ends were trimmed by 5 bases and 0 bases, with 10 bases remaining between them. The CDR3 length is 15 residues. From germline, CDR1 is SGHTA and CDR2 FQGNSA. Here the CDR3 reads CASSLQVATNEKLFF. In nucleotides, the CDR3 is TGTGCCAGCAGCCTACAGGTCGCAACTAATGAAAAACTGTTTTTT. Complete variable domain (other parts from reference TRBV7-2 and TRBJ1-4): GAGVSQSPSNKVTEKGKDVELRCDPISGHTALYWYRQSLGQGLEFLIYFQGNSAPDKSGLPSDRFSAERTGGSVSTLTIQRTQQEDSAVYLCASSLQVATNEKLFFGSGTQLSVL.

The table lists this clonotype with many counts. This chain connects TRBV5-1 to TRBJ1-5, with unresolved D. The CDR3 totals 15 residues. Germline CDR1 reads SGHRS; CDR2 reads YFSETQ. With 0 bases removed from V and 2 bases from J, the gap between germline ends came to 9 bases. CDR3: CASSLEAGRNQPQHF. CDR3 bases: TGCGCCAGCAGCTTGGAGGCGGGCCGCAATCAGCCCCAGCATTTT.

In its sample, this clonotype was seen a few times. The chain links TRBV12-3 or TRBV12-4 to TRBJ1-2, with D possibly matching TRBD1 (6 bases). V lost 5 bases to trimming and J lost 5 bases, with 15 bases between them. This CDR3 has 14 amino acids. CDR3: CASSLSGDTYGYTF. DNA of the CDR3: TGTGCCAGCAGTCTCTCGGGGGACACGTATGGCTACACCTTC.

The chain has TRBV18 and TRBJ1-4; unclear D gene. The CDR3 covers 16 residues. The V end was cut by 4 bases, the J end by 7 bases, with 19 bases between. Germline V gene lookup returns CDR1 KGHSH and CDR2 LQKENI. The CDR3 spells CASSRGVEGLGEKLFF. The CDR3 DNA follows: TGTGCCAGCTCACGCGGAGTGGAAGGGCTCGGTGAAAAACTGTTTTTT. Complete variable domain (other parts from reference TRBV18 and TRBJ1-4): NAGVMQNPRHLVRRRGQEARLRCSPMKGHSHVYWYRQLPEEGLKFMVYLQKENIIDESGMPKERFSAEFPKEGPSILRIQQVVRGDSAAYFCASSRGVEGLGEKLFFGSGTQLSVL.

Ten or more counts support this clonotype. The gene calls are TRBV27 and TRBJ2-3, with unresolved D. Germline V CDR1 and CDR2: MNHEY, SMNVEV (reference sequence). The CDR3 contains 10 residues. V was shortened by 8 bases and J by 1 base, with 1 base between the two germline ends. Here the CDR3 DNA reads TGTGCCAGCGGCACAGATACGCAGTATTTT. This codes for CASGTDTQYF.

The CDR3 here is CASSPQTGYNEQFF. CDR3 nucleotides: TGTGCCAGCAGTCCCCAGACAGGTTACAATGAGCAGTTCTTC. V usage is TRBV12-3 or TRBV12-4 and J usage is TRBJ2-1, with a tentative D call TRBD1 (6 bases). The CDR3 extends over 14 amino acids. The V gene lost 5 bases and the J gene lost 4 bases, with 12 bases spanning the gap.

This chain links TRBV9 with TRBJ2-5, with TRBD1 matching over 9 bases. Losses at the gene ends were 3 bases for V and 9 bases for J; bases not matched to a gene: 15. The CDR3 totals 16 residues. Germline loops: CDR1 SGDLS, CDR2 YYNGEE. The CDR3 loop reads CASSGSPTGGPRAQYF. The CDR3 nucleotides read TGTGCCAGCAGCGGCAGCCCAACAGGGGGCCCTCGGGCCCAGTACTTC.

This clonotype was observed a few times. The chain couples TRBV18 to TRBJ2-7; TRBD1 aligns across 8 bases. Looked up from germline, CDR1 is KGHSH and CDR2 is LQKENI. The CDR3 spans 14 residues. V was clipped by 2 bases and J by 6 bases; unmatched bases: 6. Here the CDR3 DNA reads TGTGCCAGCTCACCAAGTATAGGACAGGGCGAGCAGTACGTC. Translation gives CASSPSIGQGEQYV.

This clonotype has only a few counts. V gene TRBV6-5 combines with J gene TRBJ1-2; weak D call: TRBD1 (5 bases). Germline values: CDR1 MNHEY, CDR2 SVGAGI. The CDR3 has 13 amino acids. Trimming took 0 bases from V and 8 from J, leaving 10 bases between them. CDR3 coding DNA: TGTGCCAGCAGTTACTCGACAGAGGGCGGCTACACCTTC. Translated, it gives CASSYSTEGGYTF.

The V and J genes are TRBV5-1 and TRBJ2-3; D unresolved. The CDR3 contains 13 residues. Trimming shortened V by 3 bases and J by 2 bases, and 7 bases separated the two germline ends. CDR1 and CDR2 (germline): SGHRS, YFSETQ. The CDR3: CASSSDLTDTQYF. The CDR3 DNA sequence: TGCGCCAGCAGCTCGGACCTCACAGATACGCAGTATTTT.

In this sample, this clonotype turned up many times. The chain carries TRBV6-1 and TRBJ1-4; TRBD1 is a possible D gene (5 bases). Germline CDR1 and CDR2: MNHNS and SASEGT. V lost 6 bases and J 8 bases, leaving 13 bases between the germline ends. The CDR3 has 13 residues. The CDR3 reads CASSRGFGEKLFF. The CDR3 coding sequence is TGTGCCAGCAGCCGGGGGTTCGGAGAAAAACTGTTTTTT.

This clonotype came up a few times. CDR3 sequence (DNA): TGTGCCAGCAGTTTAGGGGATTGGCAGGGGTACTTC. Translating gives CASSLGDWQGYF. The rearrangement links TRBV12-3 or TRBV12-4 to TRBJ2-7; the D gene is possibly TRBD1 (5 bases). With 1 base removed from V and 12 bases from J, the gap between germline ends came to 13 bases. This CDR3 comprises 12 residues.

The rearrangement links TRBV3-1 to TRBJ2-5; TRBD1 matches 9 bases. The junction had 5 bases not matched to a gene; V was cut back by 8 bases and J by 1 base. CDR1 is LGHDT and CDR2 is YNNKEL in the germline V gene (reference sequence). This CDR3 is 14 amino acids long. CDR3 loop: CASGQGLTQETQYF. DNA for the CDR3: TGTGCCAGCGGACAGGGGTTGACCCAAGAGACCCAGTACTTC.

This clonotype was found many times. The chain joins TRBV27 to TRBJ2-7, with 7 positions matching TRBD1. The CDR3 extends over 15 amino acids. Trimming removed 5 bases from V and 0 bases from J; junction bases left unmatched: 7. Germline V gives CDR1 MNHEY, CDR2 SMNVEV (reference sequence). CDR3 nucleotides: TGTGCCAGCAGTCCCGAAGGGGACAGCTCCTACGAGCAGTACGTC. This codes for CASSPEGDSSYEQYV.

Turning to this clonotype: One base away lies a much larger clone, so this may be a sequencing read error. The V call is TRBV12-3 or TRBV12-4, the J call TRBJ1-1; D is unresolved. Trimming pared 6 bases from V and 5 bases from J, leaving 16 bases between. The CDR3 sequence is 14 residues long. The CDR3 nucleotides read TGTGCCAGCAGCGAAGGACTCTCCGGGACTGAAGCTTTCTTT. Translating gives CASSEGLSGTEAFF.

The chain links TRBV6-1 to TRBJ2-1; tentative D call: TRBD2 (6 bases). This CDR3 has 14 residues. V lost 6 bases and J lost 3, with 12 bases in between. Germline V lookup: CDR1 MNHNS, CDR2 SASEGT. CDR3 sequence: CASRPSAFYNEQFF. DNA for the CDR3: TGTGCCAGCAGACCTAGCGCCTTCTACAATGAGCAGTTCTTC.

This clonotype was recorded a few times. This CDR3 reads CASTDGEGPYEQYF. CDR3 nucleotides: TGTGCCAGCACCGACGGTGAGGGGCCCTACGAGCAGTACTTC. The gene calls are TRBV6-2 or TRBV6-3 and TRBJ2-7; D could derive from TRBD1 or TRBD2 (5 bases each). Trimming pared 7 bases from V and 2 bases from J, leaving 15 bases between. The CDR3 is made up of 14 amino acids. Germline V gives CDR1 MNHEY, CDR2 SVGEGT.

This clonotype was picked up many times. The J gene is TRBJ1-1, the V gene TRBV4-3; 7 bases match TRBD1. CDR1 is LGHNA, CDR2 YSLEER, per germline. V lost 3 bases, J lost 7 bases, and 5 bases stayed unmatched. The CDR3 spans 13 residues. The CDR3 DNA sequence: TGCGCCAGCAGCCAGACAGGGTATAGTGAAGCTTTCTTT. Protein product: CASSQTGYSEAFF.

This clonotype has just a few counts. The V gene is TRBV4-2, the J gene TRBJ1-2, with TRBD1 identical over 10 bases. CDR1 is LGHNA and CDR2 is YNFKEQ in the germline V gene. The CDR3 is 16 residues long. Losses at the gene ends were 4 bases for V and 7 bases for J; bases not matched to a gene: 12. CDR3 bases: TGTGCCAGCAGCCCCCCGCGTGCCTGGACAGGGGGTGGCTACACCTTC. Protein: CASSPPRAWTGGGYTF.

This clonotype was seen more than once but under ten times. The chain joins TRBV19 to TRBJ1-1; 7 bases match TRBD1. Looked up from germline, CDR1 is LNHDA and CDR2 is SQIVND (reference sequence). The length of the CDR3 is 15 residues. With V trimmed by 2 bases and J by 1 base, 4 bases remained unmatched. The CDR3, as DNA: TGTGCCAGTAGTATATTCGGGACAGAGAACACTGAAGCTTTCTTT. This codes for CASSIFGTENTEAFF. Using reference TRBV19 and TRBJ1-1 for the parts outside the CDR3, the full variable domain is DGGITQSPKYLFRKEGQNVTLSCEQNLNHDAMYWYRQDPGQGLRLIYYSQIVNDFQKGDIAEGYSVSREKKESFPLTVTSAQKNPTAFYLCASSIFGTENTEAFFGQGTRLTVV.

This clonotype was observed a few times. V usage is TRBV5-1 and J usage is TRBJ1-1; 7 bases agree with TRBD1. Trimming took 0 bases from V and 7 from J; bases not matched to a gene: 3. The CDR3 is 13 residues long. Germline CDR1 is SGHRS and CDR2 is YFSETQ. CDR3 DNA sequence: TGCGCCAGCAGCTTGGCCAGGGACAGTGAAGCTTTCTTT. The encoded protein is CASSLARDSEAFF. Complete variable domain (other parts from reference TRBV5-1 and TRBJ1-1): KAGVTQTPRYLIKTRGQQVTLSCSPISGHRSVSWYQQTPGQGLQFLFEYFSETQRNKGNFPGRFSGRQFSNSRSEMNVSTLELGDSALYLCASSLARDSEAFFGQGTRLTVV.

This clonotype turned up a few times. The V gene is TRBV9, the J gene TRBJ1-2; D gene uncertain. Germline V gene sequence: CDR1 SGDLS, CDR2 YYNGEE. Deletions cut 0 bases from V and 7 bases from J, with 13 bases between. This CDR3 is 14 amino acids long. CDR3 residues: CASSVASQAGGYTF. Written as DNA, the CDR3 is TGTGCCAGCAGCGTAGCATCGCAGGCGGGTGGCTACACCTTC.

This clonotype was counted ten times or more. The gene calls are TRBV27 and TRBJ1-1; tentatively, D is TRBD1 (6 bases). CDR3 length equals 14 residues. Germline CDR1 and CDR2: MNHEY and SMNVEV (reference sequence). With 5 bases removed from V and 1 base from J, the gap between germline ends came to 11 bases. DNA for the CDR3: TGTGCCAGCAGTCCCCACAGGGAGAACACTGAAGCTTTCTTT. Encoded protein: CASSPHRENTEAFF.

The chain employs TRBV4-2 and TRBJ1-4; D is undetermined. The CDR3 loop spans 14 amino acids. Trimming took 4 bases from V and 5 from J, leaving 11 bases between them. Per the germline V gene, CDR1 is LGHNA and CDR2 is YNFKEQ. The CDR3 loop is CASSRPVGNEKLFF. CDR3 in DNA: TGTGCCAGCAGCCGCCCCGTGGGCAATGAAAAACTGTTTTTT.

The chain joins TRBV11-2 to TRBJ1-2; TRBD1 agrees at 8 bases. J was trimmed by 4 bases and V by 5 bases; bases with no gene match: 9. Germline V gives CDR1 SGHAT, CDR2 FQNNGV. The CDR3 extends over 15 amino acids. In nucleotides, the CDR3 is TGTGCCAGCAGCCAAGACAGGGGCCTCGGCTATGGCTACACCTTC. Translated: CASSQDRGLGYGYTF.

There are a few counts of this clonotype. The chain couples TRBV18 to TRBJ2-5; D possibly corresponds to TRBD1 (8 bases). Germline values: CDR1 KGHSH, CDR2 LQKENI. This CDR3 region has 15 residues. Trimming pared 1 base from V and 3 bases from J, leaving 12 bases between. The DNA of the CDR3 is TGTGCCAGCTCACCACGACAGGGGACTAAAGAGACCCAGTACTTC. Its protein is CASSPRQGTKETQYF.

This clonotype was observed a single time. CDR3: CASSSGILYEQYF. The CDR3 nucleotides are TGTGCCAGCAGCTCCGGGATCCTCTACGAGCAGTACTTC. The rearrangement links TRBV5-6 to TRBJ2-7, with a tentative D call TRBD2 (5 bases). This CDR3 comprises 13 residues. Germline lookup yields CDR1 SGHDT and CDR2 YYEEEE. V shed 3 bases and J shed 3 bases, with 10 bases lying between them.

This chain joins TRBV12-3 or TRBV12-4 and TRBJ2-7, with D uncertain. The CDR3 length is 14 residues. Trimming left V 6 bases short and J 0 bases short, with 12 bases between. Here the CDR3 reads CASSFGSISYEQYF. The CDR3, as DNA: TGTGCCAGCAGCTTCGGCTCTATCTCCTACGAGCAGTACTTC.

There are a few counts of this clonotype. The chain recombines TRBV6-1 with TRBJ2-7; TRBD1 matches 8 bases. The V and J ends lost 4 bases and 4 bases, in that order; junction bases with no gene match: 3. The germline V gene has CDR1 MNHNS and CDR2 SASEGT. CDR3 length: 13 amino acids. In nucleotides, the CDR3 is TGTGCCAGCAGTGTGCAGGGGGCGTACGAGCAGTACTTC. Translating it yields CASSVQGAYEQYF.

This clonotype was seen at least ten times. The V call is TRBV6-2 or TRBV6-3, the J call TRBJ1-5; D gene ambiguous. This CDR3 has 17 residues. Germline CDR1 and CDR2: MNHEY and SVGEGT. Trimming removed 6 bases from V and 0 bases from J, with 18 bases in between. Here the CDR3 DNA reads TGTGCCAGCAGCACCTGGTGGGCTGTCAATAGCAATCAGCCCCAGCATTTT. Translation gives CASSTWWAVNSNQPQHF.